These T cell receptor beta chains were read from a single sample in a study of PD-1 blockade in classical Hodgkin lymphoma. Assay: immunoSEQ multiplex PCR; the TCRdb copy retains only in-frame clones and omits some. The sample lists about 16,000 clones, approximately 84% occurring once. The specimen was peripheral blood mononuclear cells (PBMCs). Source of these receptors: a human donor with classical Hodgkin lymphoma. Both conserved end residues are part of each CDR3. Each record gives: D gene, clone size, J gene, V gene, CDR3 DNA, CDR3 protein. The D gene is left open where the match is weak. Clone sizes are given selectively: once, few, many, or a class where the clone is expanded.

TRBD2	.	TRBJ2-6	TRBV29-1	TGCAGCGTGGCGGGAGGCTCTGGGGCCAACGTCCTGACTTTC	CSVAGGSGANVLTF
.	.	TRBJ2-2	TRBV2	TGTGCCAGCAGGAAGACAGAGACCGGGGAGCTGTTTTTT	CASRKTETGELFF
TRBD2	.	TRBJ2-5	TRBV6-6	TGTGCCAGCAGTTACGAGCGGGAGGGCCGGGAGACCCAGTACTTC	CASSYEREGRETQYF
TRBD2	.	TRBJ2-2	TRBV7-9	TGTGCCAGCAGCTTTCGGGCTAGCGGGAGTCGCGGCACCGGGGAGCTGTTTTTT	CASSFRASGSRGTGELFF
TRBD2	.	TRBJ2-5	TRBV5-1	TGCGCCAGCAGCTTCAGCGGGAACCAAGAGACCCAGTACTTC	CASSFSGNQETQYF
.	.	TRBJ2-4	TRBV5-6	TGTGCCAGCAGCTTTGCCAGAGCCAAAAACATTCAGTACTTC	CASSFARAKNIQYF
.	once	TRBJ2-2	TRBV5-1	TGCGCCAGCAGCTTGGACAGCACCGGGGAGCTGTTTTTT	CASSLDSTGELFF
.	.	TRBJ2-2	TRBV5-6	TGTGCCAGCAGCTCAGACGGCTACAACACCGGGGAGCTGTTTTTT	CASSSDGYNTGELFF
TRBD1	.	TRBJ1-2	TRBV27	TGTGCCAGCAGTTCGACAGGGGGCTATGGCTACACCTTC	CASSSTGGYGYTF
.	.	TRBJ2-3	TRBV27	TGTGCCAGCAGTTTAATGGGAATCGGCACAGATACGCAGTATTTT	CASSLMGIGTDTQYF